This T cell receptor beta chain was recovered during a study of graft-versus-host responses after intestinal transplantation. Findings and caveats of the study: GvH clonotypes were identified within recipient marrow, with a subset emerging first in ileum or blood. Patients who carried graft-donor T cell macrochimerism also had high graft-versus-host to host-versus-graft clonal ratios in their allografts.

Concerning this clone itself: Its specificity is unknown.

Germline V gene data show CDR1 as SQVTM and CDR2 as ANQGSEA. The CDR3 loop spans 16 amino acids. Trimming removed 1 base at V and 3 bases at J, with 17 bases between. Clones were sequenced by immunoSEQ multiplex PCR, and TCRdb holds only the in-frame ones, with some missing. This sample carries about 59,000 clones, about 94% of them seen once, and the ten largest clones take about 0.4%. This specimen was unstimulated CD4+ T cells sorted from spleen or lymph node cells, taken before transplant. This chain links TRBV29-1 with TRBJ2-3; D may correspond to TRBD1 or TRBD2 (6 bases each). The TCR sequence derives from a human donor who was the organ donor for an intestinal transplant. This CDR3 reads CSVEGFSGGGTDTQYF. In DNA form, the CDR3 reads TGCAGCGTTGAAGGGTTTAGCGGAGGGGGTACAGATACGCAGTATTTT.